This passage covers 14 T cell receptor beta chains from one sample sequenced in a study of human T cells and chemical hapten exposure. TCRdb redid the calling of the RACE reads with MiXCR, one entry per CDR3 protein. The table shows some 250,000 distinct CDR3 sequences, with roughly 7.7% occurring only once. Time point described: pre-sensitization, week 0. The treatment is: therapeutic diphenylcyclopropenone sensitization with weekly scalp DPC. The sample in question was whole blood, obtained in connection with sensitization to the hapten diphenylcyclopropenone (DPC). The receptors stem from a man between 18 and 29 years old with alopecia areata. Some clones in this sample may be carry-over from other donors' samples.

V is TRBV3-1 and J is TRBJ2-1, with no clear D. Germline assignment: CDR1 LGHDT and CDR2 YNNKEL (reference sequence). V was trimmed by 5 bases and J by 6 bases, leaving 11 bases between them. This CDR3 comprises 13 residues. This chain's CDR3 is CASSKMTSNEQFF. The CDR3 nucleotides are TGTGCCAGCAGCAAGATGACCAGCAATGAGCAGTTCTTC.

This chain uses TRBV4-3 with TRBJ2-5; D is unclear. The germline gives CDR1 LGHNA, CDR2 YSLEER. CDR3 length: 14 residues. The V gene lost 2 bases and the J gene lost 2 bases, with 9 bases spanning the gap. CDR3 DNA: TGCGCCAGCAGCCAAAACCCCTTACAAGAGACCCAGTACTTC. This codes for CASSQNPLQETQYF.

The chain employs TRBV12-3 or TRBV12-4 and TRBJ1-1; D is possibly TRBD1 (6 bases). This CDR3 region has 13 residues. V was clipped by 6 bases and J by 7 bases, with 15 bases between them. CDR3 protein: CASSSGTTSEAFF. CDR3 sequence (DNA): TGTGCCAGCAGCTCCGGGACAACAAGTGAAGCTTTCTTT.

A few counts support this clonotype. The V and J genes are TRBV5-6 and TRBJ1-1, with a weak D call TRBD1 (6 bases). The CDR3 covers 15 residues. Trimming removed 4 bases at V and 6 bases at J, with 19 bases between. Looked up from germline, CDR1 is SGHDT and CDR2 is YYEEEE. In DNA, the CDR3 is TGTGCCAGCAGCACCTACAGGGATGATGGCCCTGAAGCTTTCTTT. It is translated as CASSTYRDDGPEAFF. Using reference TRBV5-6 and TRBJ1-1 for the parts outside the CDR3, the full variable domain is DAGVTQSPTHLIKTRGQQVTLRCSPKSGHDTVSWYQQALGQGPQFIFQYYEEEERQRGNFPDRFSGHQFPNYSSELNVNALLLGDSALYLCASSTYRDDGPEAFFGQGTRLTVV.

Note on this clonotype: One junction end does not reproduce the germline sequence, and a read error may be involved. The rearrangement uses TRBV6-2 or TRBV6-3 and TRBJ2-5; no definite D call. The germline V gene has CDR1 MNHEY and CDR2 SVGEGT. The CDR3 covers 16 residues. The CDR3 loop reads CASSYDVLVYQETQNF. The CDR3 bases are TGTGCCAGCAGTTACGACGTTCTGGTGTACCAAGAGACCCAGAACTTC.

This clonotype was seen only a few times. J is TRBJ2-7 and V is TRBV5-1, with D perhaps assigned TRBD1 or TRBD2 (5 bases each). This CDR3 spans 14 amino acids. Per the germline V gene, CDR1 is SGHRS and CDR2 is YFSETQ. With 3 bases removed from V and 2 bases from J, the gap between germline ends came to 12 bases. The CDR3 DNA reads as TGCGCCAGCAGCTCCCGGGACGGACCCTACGAGCAGTACTTC. It translates to CASSSRDGPYEQYF.

The table lists this clonotype with a few counts. This sequence joins TRBV5-6 and TRBJ2-3; weak D call: TRBD2 (6 bases). CDR1 and CDR2 (germline): SGHDT, YYEEEE. This CDR3 has 15 residues. V gave up 0 bases and J gave up 3 bases, with 11 bases separating them. CDR3 in amino acids: CASSLGGRGTDTQYF. In DNA, the CDR3 is TGTGCCAGCAGCTTGGGGGGCCGGGGGACAGATACGCAGTATTTT.

This chain links TRBV27 with TRBJ1-1; TRBD1 agrees at 8 bases. Germline loops: CDR1 MNHEY, CDR2 SMNVEV (reference sequence). J lost 7 bases, V lost 8 bases, and 12 bases had no gene match. The length of the CDR3 is 14 residues. CDR3 sequence: CASRKGQGIREAFF. DNA for the CDR3: TGTGCCAGCCGAAAAGGACAGGGAATCCGTGAAGCTTTCTTT.

Only a few counts were recorded for this clonotype. V usage is TRBV14 and J usage is TRBJ2-4; unclear D gene. CDR3 length equals 14 residues. V was cut by 4 bases and J by 0 bases, with 7 bases left in between. Germline V gene lookup returns CDR1 SGHDN and CDR2 FVKESK. CDR3 nucleotide sequence: TGTGCCAGCAGCCGGACCTTAGCCAAAAACATTCAGTACTTC. The encoded protein is CASSRTLAKNIQYF.

This chain uses TRBV5-1 with TRBJ2-2; 8 bases line up with TRBD1. This CDR3 is built from 16 residues. V lost 1 base, J lost 2 bases, and 4 bases stayed unmatched. Per the germline V gene, CDR1 is SGHRS and CDR2 is YFSETQ. CDR3 bases: TGCGCCAGCAGCTTGTACCAGGGGGCTAACACCGGGGAGCTGTTTTTT. Translation gives CASSLYQGANTGELFF.

The V call is TRBV4-2, the J call TRBJ2-2, with TRBD1 identical over 8 bases. Trimming cost V 0 bases and J 7 bases; bases outside gene matches: 7. CDR3 length: 16 amino acids. Germline V gives CDR1 LGHNA, CDR2 YNFKEQ. The CDR3 nucleotides are TGTGCCAGCAGCCAAGATCCGGACAGGGTGTTCGGGGAGCTGTTTTTT. Its translation is CASSQDPDRVFGELFF.

The chain employs TRBV28 and TRBJ1-5, with TRBD1 as a possible D gene (6 bases). CDR1 is MDHEN, CDR2 SYDVKM, per germline. V was clipped by 7 bases and J by 1 base, with 11 bases between them. This CDR3 comprises 14 residues. The CDR3 sequence: CASMPGTSNQPQHF. For the CDR3, the DNA is TGTGCCAGCATGCCAGGGACAAGCAATCAGCCCCAGCATTTT.

This chain links TRBV29-1 with TRBJ2-1; a weak D match, TRBD2 (6 bases). The CDR3 has 13 residues. V lost 5 bases, J lost 4 bases, and 12 bases lay in between. In germline, CDR1 is SQVTM, CDR2 ANQGSEA. The CDR3 loop is CSVLPSGYNEQFF. Here the CDR3 DNA reads TGCAGCGTTCTTCCCAGCGGGTACAATGAGCAGTTCTTC.

This clonotype has just a few counts. This chain links TRBV27 with TRBJ2-5; possible D gene TRBD2, 5 bases. CDR1 MNHEY and CDR2 SMNVEV come from the germline V gene (reference sequence). The CDR3 spans 12 residues. V lost 7 bases and J lost 2, with 8 bases in between. CDR3 residues: CASKGEQETQYF. Here the CDR3 DNA reads TGTGCCAGCAAGGGAGAACAAGAGACCCAGTACTTC.